This TCR beta chain was profiled in a study of T cell changes during pregnancy in multiple sclerosis. Per germline, CDR1 MGHDK and CDR2 SYGVNS. The CDR3 is 14 amino acids. Trimming cost V 4 bases and J 1 base, with 11 bases left between them. Clones were read by immunoSEQ multiplex PCR, and TCRdb kept only the in-frame ones, dropping some. The sample carries 20,000 to 25,000 clones, approximately 84% recorded once. This TCR derives from a female donor with multiple sclerosis, enrolled in a pregnancy study. The starting material was CD8+ T cells from peripheral blood mononuclear cells, obtained after pregnancy. This rearrangement joins TRBV25-1 to TRBJ2-7; D is possibly TRBD1 (5 bases). This CDR3 is CASSGTGASYEQYF. The CDR3 nucleotides are TGTGCCAGCAGTGGAACAGGAGCATCCTACGAGCAGTACTTC.